The TCR beta chain under discussion was sequenced for a study of blood T cell repertoires in COVID-19 (dated by TCRdb to about 2020). Regarding the study in general: Samples covering the acute and convalescent phases of COVID-19 were provided by collaborators in the United States, Italy and Spain. Where HLA class I and class II types were available, the types were taken from metadata supplied by the sample provider, not from assay-based typing. A de-identified subject ID, COVID-19 status, age in years and sex were almost always included in the sample metadata. The repertoires were made available in a free public database intended to serve as a resource for research on the immune response to SARS-CoV-2. The dataset comprised deeply sampled blood TCRbeta repertoires from subjects exposed to, actively infected with, or recovered from COVID-19. The material from the prospective study consisted of cDNA or gDNA derived from T cells, B-cell-depleted T cells, or PBMCs. Samples were obtained from the ongoing ImmuneRACE study (first 160 participants) and from 1,254 subjects provided by 6 global collaborators. Broader findings and caveats from the paper: The amount of clinical and demographic metadata varied by source and participant and was provided uncurated.

In Seattle, one collaborating source enrolled patients while the infection was active and tracked those patients longitudinally over the course of disease. The collaborating institutions used their own protocols to collect whole blood in K2EDTA tubes. For TCRbeta analysis, collaborator samples were shipped as frozen whole blood, as isolated PBMCs, or as DNA extracted from either sample type. The immunoSEQ Assay, a bias-controlled multiplex PCR, was used to amplify TCRbeta CDR3 regions from genomic DNA. In the source study's methods: Within the assay, amplification of reference gene primers was used to estimate how many nucleated cells each sample contained. To quantify the absolute abundance of each unique TCRbeta CDR3 rearrangement, sequence reads were collapsed and filtered. For each sample, productive Simpson clonality was calculated by taking the square root of Simpson's diversity index across productive rearrangements. TCRdb provides this immuneACCESS table in a form limited to in-frame rearrangements. Some clones are lacking; in checked studies, under half of them reflect an unresolved V gene, and why the rest are absent is not known. Clone size and the V and J calls come from that table; the DNA yielded D and trimming. This sample lists about 99,000 clones; around 88% were detected once. The top ten constitute around 2.1% of the sample.

About this clone itself: Its antigen remains undetermined. Per-base quality was not reported, and no clone a single base away is much larger than it.

Trimming leaves V shorter by 7 bases and J shorter by 6 bases, with the junction holding 11 bases beyond the gene matches. From the germline V gene (reference sequence), CDR1 is LNHDA and CDR2 is SQIVND. The CDR3 starts with the cysteine, ends with the phenylalanine, and has 15 residues. Only CDR3 DNA remains: 45 bases, in frame from the first base. Here the chain combines TRBV19 and TRBJ2-2; the central 7 bases match TRBD1. The clonotype originates from a man in his fifties or sixties with COVID-19, enrolled during active disease. Sequenced input: peripheral blood. The DNA sequence follows: TGTGCCAGTACCACTCGGACAGGCTCGGCCGGGGAGCTGTTTTTT. It codes for CASTTRTGSAGELFF.